The source of this T cell receptor (beta chain) is a study of OX40 agonist ivuxolimab in advanced cancers. Study as a whole: Clinicians treated patients with ivuxolimab, an agonistic anti-OX40 (CD134) antibody.

The repertoire was sequenced with immunoSEQ multiplex PCR; TCRdb's copy has only in-frame clones and lacks some. The table records approximately 66,000 clones, 85% of them present only once. Germline loops: CDR1 SGHDT, CDR2 YYEEEE. This CDR3 has 14 amino acids. V was cut by 0 bases and J by 9 bases, with 10 bases left in between. The chain couples TRBV5-6 to TRBJ1-6, with a possible D match to TRBD1 (5 bases). The sample in question was CD4+ or CD8+ T cells sorted from blood, obtained in a trial of the OX40 agonist ivuxolimab. This receptor was identified in an adult with an advanced solid tumor such as melanoma, head and neck, liver or kidney cancer. The CDR3 region is CASSLGGATSPLHF. The CDR3 DNA reads TGTGCCAGCAGCTTGGGCGGGGCCACTTCACCCCTCCACTTT.